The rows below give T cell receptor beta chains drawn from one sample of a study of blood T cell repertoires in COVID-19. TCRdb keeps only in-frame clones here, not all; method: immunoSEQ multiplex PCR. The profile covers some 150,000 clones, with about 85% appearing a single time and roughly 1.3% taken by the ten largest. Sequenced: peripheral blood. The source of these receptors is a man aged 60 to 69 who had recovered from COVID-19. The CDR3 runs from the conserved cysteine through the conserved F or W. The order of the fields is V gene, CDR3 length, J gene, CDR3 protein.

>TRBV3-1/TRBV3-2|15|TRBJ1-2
CASSQDPDGNYGYTF
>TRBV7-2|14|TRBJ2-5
CASSLGGYQETQYF
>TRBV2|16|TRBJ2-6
CASIPGVFSGANVLTF
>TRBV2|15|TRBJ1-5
CASSGTGSRNQPQHF
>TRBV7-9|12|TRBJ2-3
CASSSSTDTQYF
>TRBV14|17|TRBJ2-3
CASSQDEAGAATDTQYF
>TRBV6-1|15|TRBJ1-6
CASSEANRGNSPLHF
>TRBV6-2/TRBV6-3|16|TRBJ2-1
CASSYFLAGVGNEQFF
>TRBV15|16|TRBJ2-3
CATSREKAGGPDTQYF
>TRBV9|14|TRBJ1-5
CASSVEGQGQPQHF
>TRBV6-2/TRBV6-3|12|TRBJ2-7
CASSGSSYEQYF
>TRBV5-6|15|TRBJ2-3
CASSFGLAGADTQYF
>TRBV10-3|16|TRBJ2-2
CAISSPGGGAFGELFF
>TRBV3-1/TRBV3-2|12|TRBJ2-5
CASSQDSETQYF
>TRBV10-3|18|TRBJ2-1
CAIKRTTARHGEENEQFF
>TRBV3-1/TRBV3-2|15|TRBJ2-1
CASSYDRGGVNEQFF
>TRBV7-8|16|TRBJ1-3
CASSLGIQVDGNTIYF
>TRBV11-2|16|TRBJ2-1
CASSLSGLASYNEQFF
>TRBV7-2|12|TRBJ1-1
CASSLYYSEAFF
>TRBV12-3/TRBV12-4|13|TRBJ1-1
CASSLSGDAEAFF
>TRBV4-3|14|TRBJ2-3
CASAPGQGVDTQYF
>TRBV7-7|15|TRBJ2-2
CASSSSGTLTGELFF
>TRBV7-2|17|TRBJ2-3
CASSFPSGGSITDTQYF
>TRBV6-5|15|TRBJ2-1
CASSLGTSAYNEQFF
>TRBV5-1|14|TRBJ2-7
CASSLGVSQGEQYF
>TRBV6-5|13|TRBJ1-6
CASSYSISGQTHF
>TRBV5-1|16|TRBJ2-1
CASSLDVGLTTDEQFF
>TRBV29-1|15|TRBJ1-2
CSVPIGDRNNYGYTF
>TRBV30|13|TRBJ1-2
CACNIRDPYGYTF
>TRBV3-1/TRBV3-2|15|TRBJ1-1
CASSQGGASNTEAFF
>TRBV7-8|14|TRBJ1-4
CASSFDRGVEKLFF